The T cell receptor beta chain described here comes from a study of sequential checkpoint blockade in melanoma (dated by TCRdb to between 2018 and 2021). About the investigation overall: In a 1:1 randomization, patients received either first-line nivolumab then ipilimumab (arm A) or ipilimumab then nivolumab (arm B). Maintenance nivolumab came after both trial sequences. DNA from about 100 pretreatment melanoma tumor samples underwent TCRbeta immunosequencing. Matched tumor biopsies were taken from around 20 patients before treatment and at week 13, after single-agent nivolumab (arm A) or ipilimumab (arm B). About 82% of the matched tumor biopsy pairs taken before and after treatment were from the same lesion.

Looking up the germline V gene yields CDR1 MNHGY and CDR2 SAAAGT. Its CDR3 holds 12 amino acids, cysteine through phenylalanine. Here the CDR3 DNA is all that survives: 36 bases in frame from base 1. TCRbeta CDR3 regions were immunosequenced from genomic DNA with the immunoSEQ Assay. Prior to high-throughput sequencing, genomic DNA was amplified by bias-controlled multiplex PCR. Regarding the original processing steps: To quantify the absolute abundance of each unique TCRbeta CDR3 region, the sequences were collapsed and filtered. Clonality was defined as 1 minus Pielou's evenness and was calculated using productive rearrangements only. Tumor T-cell fraction was calculated by normalizing TCRbeta template counts to the amount of usable DNA, which was estimated from several housekeeping genes. Clones with significantly greater frequencies in on-treatment versus baseline samples were identified using a previously published method. TCRdb provides this immuneACCESS table in a form limited to in-frame rearrangements. Some clones are lacking; in checked studies, under half of them reflect an unresolved V gene, and why the rest are absent is not known. That table furnishes V, J and clone size, whereas the DNA furnished D and trimming. This sample gives some 19,000 clones in total; around 25% of them show up just once. About 6.7% of the sample belongs to the ten largest clones.

A note on this clone: Its antigen specificity is not known. Base qualities are not provided; no much larger clone lies one nucleotide away.

General study outcomes and caveats: Within-arm analyses of tumor T-cell fraction were constrained by small sample sizes and reduced statistical power. Patients whose tumor T-cell fraction and clonality increased by week 13 were about 30 times more likely to achieve clinical benefit. Validation of the response-prediction model combining TCR metrics and mutation burden is needed in larger, independent patient cohorts. In the nivolumab-first arm (arm A), an association was found between pretreatment tumor TIL clonality and response (P = .04). Tumor T-cell fraction and clonality were found to correlate with PD-L1 staining and CD8+ T-cell counts but not with mutational load.

This specimen's treatment or condition label, interpreted: randomized to nivolumab then ipilimumab (arm A) or the reverse (arm B). None of the patients in the trial had previously been given DNA-damaging chemotherapy. CheckMate 064, a randomized, open-label phase II trial of sequential checkpoint blockade, was the source of the samples, all of which came from patients with melanoma. Tumor TCR sequencing used genomic DNA from formalin-fixed paraffin-embedded (FFPE) tissue samples. This TCR was recovered from a human donor with melanoma. The sequenced sample was tumor tissue (inferred from file names), obtained from a patient given nivolumab and ipilimumab in sequence. The chain employs TRBV6-8 and TRBJ2-1; the D gene is perhaps TRBD2, on 6 matching bases. The DNA sequence is as follows: TGTGCGGCACAAGGCGGGAATCAAGAGCAGTTCTTC. Translated, it reads CAAQGGNQEQFF.